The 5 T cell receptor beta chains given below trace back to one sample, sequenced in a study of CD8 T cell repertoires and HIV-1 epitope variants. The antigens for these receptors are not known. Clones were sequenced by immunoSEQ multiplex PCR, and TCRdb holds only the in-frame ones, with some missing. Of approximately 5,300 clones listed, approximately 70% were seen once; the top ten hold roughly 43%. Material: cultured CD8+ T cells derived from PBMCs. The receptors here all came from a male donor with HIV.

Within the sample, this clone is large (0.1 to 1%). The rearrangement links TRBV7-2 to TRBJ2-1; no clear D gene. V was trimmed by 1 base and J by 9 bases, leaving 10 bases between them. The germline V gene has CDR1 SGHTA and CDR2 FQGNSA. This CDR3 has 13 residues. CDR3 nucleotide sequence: TGTGCCAGCAGCTTAGACGGTGCCAGTGAGCAGTTCTTC. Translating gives CASSLDGASEQFF.

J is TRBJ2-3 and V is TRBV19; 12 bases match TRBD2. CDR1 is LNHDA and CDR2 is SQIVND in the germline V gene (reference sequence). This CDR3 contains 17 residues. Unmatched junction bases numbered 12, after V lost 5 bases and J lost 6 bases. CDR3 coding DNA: TGTGCCAGTAGTCTCGTCGGGCTAGCGGGAGGGCCCGATACGCAGTATTTT. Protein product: CASSLVGLAGGPDTQYF.

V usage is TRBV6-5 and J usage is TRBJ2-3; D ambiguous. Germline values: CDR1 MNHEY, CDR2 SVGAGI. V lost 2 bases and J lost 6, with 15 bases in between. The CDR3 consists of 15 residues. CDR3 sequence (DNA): TGTGCCAGCAGTTACCGTCGTCAGTTGGGGGATACGCAGTATTTT. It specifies CASSYRRQLGDTQYF.

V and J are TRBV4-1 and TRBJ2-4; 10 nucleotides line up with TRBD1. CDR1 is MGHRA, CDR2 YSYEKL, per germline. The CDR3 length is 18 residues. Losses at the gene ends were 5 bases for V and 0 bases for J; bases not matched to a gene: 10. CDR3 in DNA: TGCGCCAGCAGCTCCCGGGACAGGGGAGGCCTAGCCAAAAACATTCAGTACTTC. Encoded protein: CASSSRDRGGLAKNIQYF.

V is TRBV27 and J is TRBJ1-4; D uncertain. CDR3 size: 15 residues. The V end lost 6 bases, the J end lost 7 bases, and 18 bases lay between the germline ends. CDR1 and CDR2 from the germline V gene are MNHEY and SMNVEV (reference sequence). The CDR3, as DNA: TGTGCCAGCAGACGTGGAGGATCATGGTTTGAAAAACTGTTTTTT. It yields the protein CASRRGGSWFEKLFF.